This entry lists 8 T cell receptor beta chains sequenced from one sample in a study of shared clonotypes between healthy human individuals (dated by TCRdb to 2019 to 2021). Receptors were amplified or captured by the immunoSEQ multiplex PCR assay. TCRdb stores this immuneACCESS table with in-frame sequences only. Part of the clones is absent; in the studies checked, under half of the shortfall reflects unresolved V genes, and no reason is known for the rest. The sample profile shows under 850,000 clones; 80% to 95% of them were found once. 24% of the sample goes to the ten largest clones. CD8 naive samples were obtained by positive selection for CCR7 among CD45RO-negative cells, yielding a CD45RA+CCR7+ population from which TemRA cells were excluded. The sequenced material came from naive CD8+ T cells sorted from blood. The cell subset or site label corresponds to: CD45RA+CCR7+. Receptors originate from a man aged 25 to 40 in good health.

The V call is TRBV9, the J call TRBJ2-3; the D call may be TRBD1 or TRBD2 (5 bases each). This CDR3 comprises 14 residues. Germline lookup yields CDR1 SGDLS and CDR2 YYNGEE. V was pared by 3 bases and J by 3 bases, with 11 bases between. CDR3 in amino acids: CASSADGATDTQYF. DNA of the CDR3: TGTGCCAGCAGCGCGGACGGGGCGACAGATACGCAGTATTTT.

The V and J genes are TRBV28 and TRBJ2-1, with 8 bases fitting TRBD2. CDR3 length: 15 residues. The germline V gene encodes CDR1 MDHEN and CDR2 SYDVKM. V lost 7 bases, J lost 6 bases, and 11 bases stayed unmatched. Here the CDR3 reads CASTWRAGEINEQFF. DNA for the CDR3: TGTGCCAGCACCTGGCGAGCGGGAGAGATCAATGAGCAGTTCTTC.

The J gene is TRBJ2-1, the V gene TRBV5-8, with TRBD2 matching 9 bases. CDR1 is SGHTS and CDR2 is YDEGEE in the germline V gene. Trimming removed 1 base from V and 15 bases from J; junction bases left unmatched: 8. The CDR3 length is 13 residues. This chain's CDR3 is CASSLRGTSLWFF. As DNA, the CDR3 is TGTGCCAGCAGCTTGAGGGGGACTAGCCTGTGGTTCTTC.

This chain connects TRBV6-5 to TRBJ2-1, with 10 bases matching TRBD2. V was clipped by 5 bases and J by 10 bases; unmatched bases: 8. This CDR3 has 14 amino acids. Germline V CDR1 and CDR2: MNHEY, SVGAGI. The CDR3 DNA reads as TGTGCCAGCAGTCCTAGCGGGAGAGGGGACGAGCAGTTCTTC. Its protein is CASSPSGRGDEQFF.

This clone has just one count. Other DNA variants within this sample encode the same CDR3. DNA of the CDR3: TGTGCCAGCAGCCTGGGCACTGAAGCTTTCTTT. This gives the protein CASSLGTEAFF. The chain links TRBV7-8 to TRBJ1-1, with unresolved D. The CDR3 totals 11 residues. Germline V lookup: CDR1 SGHVS, CDR2 FQNEAQ. Trimming removed 5 bases at V and 4 bases at J, with 5 bases between.

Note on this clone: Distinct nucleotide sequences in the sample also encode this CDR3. CDR3: CASSLLGETQYF. The CDR3, as DNA: TGTGCCAGCAGTTTACTGGGAGAGACCCAGTACTTC. The chain is built from TRBV27 and TRBJ2-5; no clear D. V gave up 2 bases and J gave up 4 bases, with 5 bases separating them. CDR1 is MNHEY and CDR2 is SMNVEV in the germline V gene (reference sequence). The CDR3 consists of 12 residues.

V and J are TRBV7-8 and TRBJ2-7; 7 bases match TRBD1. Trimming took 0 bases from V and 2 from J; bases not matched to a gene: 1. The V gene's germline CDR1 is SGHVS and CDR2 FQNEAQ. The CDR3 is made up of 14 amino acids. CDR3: CASSLARGPYEQYF. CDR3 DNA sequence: TGTGCCAGCAGCTTAGCGAGGGGGCCCTACGAGCAGTACTTC. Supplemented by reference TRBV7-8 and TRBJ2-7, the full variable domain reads GAGVSQSPRYKVAKRGQDVALRCDPISGHVSLFWYQQALGQGPEFLTYFQNEAQLDKSGLPSDRFFAERPEGSVSTLKIQRTQQEDSAVYLCASSLARGPYEQYFGPGTRLTVT.

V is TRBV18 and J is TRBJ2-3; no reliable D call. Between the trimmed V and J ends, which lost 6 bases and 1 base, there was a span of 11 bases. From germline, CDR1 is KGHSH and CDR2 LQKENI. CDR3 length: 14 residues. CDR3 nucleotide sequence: TGTGCCAGCTCCAGAGTGGCGGGCACAGATACGCAGTATTTT. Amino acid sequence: CASSRVAGTDTQYF.